This T cell receptor beta chain derives from a study of blood T cell repertoires in COVID-19. Clones were read by immunoSEQ multiplex PCR, and TCRdb kept only the in-frame ones, dropping some. This table has around 300,000 clones, around 87% appearing once. The CDR3 spans 17 residues. Unmatched junction bases numbered 5, after V lost 0 bases and J lost 0 bases. The V gene's germline CDR1 is MGHRA and CDR2 YSYEKL. Sample: PBMCs or T cells enriched from blood (not recorded which). The receptor comes from a woman aged 25 to 39 who had recovered from COVID-19. This rearrangement joins TRBV4-1 to TRBJ1-5, with TRBD1 matching over 7 bases. CDR3 amino acids: CASSQEGTAYSNQPQHF. The CDR3 bases are TGCGCCAGCAGCCAAGAAGGGACAGCATATAGCAATCAGCCCCAGCATTTT.